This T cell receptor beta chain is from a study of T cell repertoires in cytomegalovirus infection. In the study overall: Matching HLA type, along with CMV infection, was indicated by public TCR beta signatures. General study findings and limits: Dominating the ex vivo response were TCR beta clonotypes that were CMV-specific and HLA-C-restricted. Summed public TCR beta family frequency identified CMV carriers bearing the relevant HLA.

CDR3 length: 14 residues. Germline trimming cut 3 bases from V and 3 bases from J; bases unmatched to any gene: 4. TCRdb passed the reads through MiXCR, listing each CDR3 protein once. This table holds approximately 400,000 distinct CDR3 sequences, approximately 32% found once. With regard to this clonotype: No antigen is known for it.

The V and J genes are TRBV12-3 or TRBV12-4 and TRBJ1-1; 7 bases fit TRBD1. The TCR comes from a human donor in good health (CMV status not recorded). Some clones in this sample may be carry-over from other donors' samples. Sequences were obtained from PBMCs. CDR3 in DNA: TGTGCCAGCAGTTTGCATCAGGGGGACACTGAAGCTTTCTTT. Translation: CASSLHQGDTEAFF.